This T cell receptor (beta chain) was identified during a study of blood T cell repertoires in COVID-19. Looking at the study overall: Sites across the United States, Italy and Spain contributed samples from acute and convalescent COVID-19.

Germline V CDR1 and CDR2: MDHEN, SYDVKM. The length of the CDR3 is 13 residues. The V gene lost 3 bases and the J gene lost 9 bases, with 9 bases spanning the gap. Authors' data handling: Reference gene primers were amplified, and this amplification served to estimate nucleated cell counts. Repertoires were generated with immunoSEQ multiplex PCR, while TCRdb's copy carries only in-frame clones and drops some. D and trimming were read from the DNA, whereas the V and J calls and clone size are those reported in that table. The repertoire holds about 73,000 clones, 77% seen once, with under 3% in the top ten. Seattle participants joined during active infection and were tracked over time.

Material: peripheral blood. The V and J genes are TRBV28 and TRBJ1-6; the D gene is possibly TRBD1 (5 bases). This sequence originates from a man between 65 and 79 years old with COVID-19, enrolled during active disease. CDR3 DNA sequence: TGTGCCAGCAGTTTCGTCAGGGTTTCACCCCTCCACTTT. Residues: CASSFVRVSPLHF.